A selection of T cell receptor beta chains follows, all from one sample in a study of technical replicates of blood from several donors. Repertoires were generated with immunoSEQ multiplex PCR, while TCRdb's copy carries only in-frame clones and drops some. Of 85,000 to 100,000 clones listed, 95% are singletons. The sample comprised T cells isolated from PBMCs. The receptors come from a human donor in good health. Each CDR3 is given with its conserved first and last residue. A D gene is named only where the DNA matches it firmly. Expanded clones are given a class, and other clones once, few, many or no size at all.

TRBJ2-3 - - TRBV6-5 CASSYTGTDTQYF TGTGCCAGCAGTTACACAGGGACAGATACGCAGTATTTT
TRBJ2-6 - - TRBV29-1 CSVDYSGANVLTF TGCAGCGTCGACTACTCTGGGGCCAACGTCCTGACTTTC
TRBJ1-3 - TRBD1 TRBV18 CASSPRTMKNRGSGNTIYF TGTGCCAGCTCACCACGAACCATGAAGAACAGGGGCTCTGGAAACACCATATATTTT
TRBJ2-3 - - TRBV19 CASSGQPTDTQYF TGTGCCAGTAGTGGGCAGCCCACAGATACGCAGTATTTT
TRBJ2-1 - TRBD1 TRBV2 CASSDRDRDYNEQFF TGTGCCAGCAGTGACCGGGACAGGGACTACAATGAGCAGTTCTTC
TRBJ1-1 - - TRBV5-1 CASSEGAKTEAFF TGCGCCAGCAGCGAAGGGGCCAAGACTGAAGCTTTCTTT
TRBJ2-1 - - TRBV5-4 CASSGRDNRGFF TGTGCCAGCAGCGGCCGGGACAATCGAGGGTTCTTC
TRBJ1-2 once TRBD1 TRBV9 CASSAKQGANYGYTF TGTGCCAGCAGCGCGAAACAGGGGGCTAACTATGGCTACACCTTC
TRBJ2-7 - TRBD2 TRBV14 CASSQSFRAGGLRGYEQYF TGTGCCAGCAGCCAATCTTTTCGGGCGGGAGGACTACGAGGCTACGAGCAGTACTTC
TRBJ1-1 - TRBD1 TRBV5-4 CASSPPRTGVVTEAFF TGTGCCAGCAGCCCCCCCAGGACAGGGGTCGTCACTGAAGCTTTCTTT
TRBJ2-5 - - TRBV13 CASSLESGRETQYF TGTGCCAGCAGCTTAGAATCAGGGCGGGAGACCCAGTACTTC
TRBJ1-2 - - TRBV4-2 CASSLNPGSNYGYTF TGTGCCAGCAGCCTCAACCCAGGGTCAAACTATGGCTACACCTTC
TRBJ2-5 - - TRBV15 CATSRERGGGPLETQYF TGTGCCACCAGCAGAGAAAGGGGGGGAGGGCCATTAGAGACCCAGTACTTC
TRBJ1-2 - - TRBV30 CAWSPGNYGYTF TGTGCCTGGAGTCCCGGGAACTATGGCTACACCTTC
TRBJ2-7 - - TRBV20-1 CSARGRDRSYF TGCAGTGCTAGGGGGCGTGACAGGTCTTACTTC
TRBJ1-1 - - TRBV11-2 CASSLDLSTEAFF TGTGCCAGCAGCTTAGATCTTTCCACTGAAGCTTTCTTT
TRBJ2-1 - - TRBV27 CASSLRRDNEQFF TGTGCCAGCAGTTTACGACGGGACAATGAGCAGTTCTTC
TRBJ2-1 - TRBD2 TRBV4-1 CASSQGLAGMLAYNEQFF TGCGCCAGCAGCCAAGGCTTAGCGGGAATGCTGGCCTACAATGAGCAGTTCTTC
TRBJ1-1 - - TRBV5-1 CASSLDPGNTEAFF TGCGCCAGCAGCTTGGATCCGGGGAACACTGAAGCTTTCTTT
TRBJ1-2 - - TRBV29-1 CSATGEVDTRDYGYTF TGCAGCGCCACGGGAGAGGTGGATACAAGGGACTATGGCTACACCTTC